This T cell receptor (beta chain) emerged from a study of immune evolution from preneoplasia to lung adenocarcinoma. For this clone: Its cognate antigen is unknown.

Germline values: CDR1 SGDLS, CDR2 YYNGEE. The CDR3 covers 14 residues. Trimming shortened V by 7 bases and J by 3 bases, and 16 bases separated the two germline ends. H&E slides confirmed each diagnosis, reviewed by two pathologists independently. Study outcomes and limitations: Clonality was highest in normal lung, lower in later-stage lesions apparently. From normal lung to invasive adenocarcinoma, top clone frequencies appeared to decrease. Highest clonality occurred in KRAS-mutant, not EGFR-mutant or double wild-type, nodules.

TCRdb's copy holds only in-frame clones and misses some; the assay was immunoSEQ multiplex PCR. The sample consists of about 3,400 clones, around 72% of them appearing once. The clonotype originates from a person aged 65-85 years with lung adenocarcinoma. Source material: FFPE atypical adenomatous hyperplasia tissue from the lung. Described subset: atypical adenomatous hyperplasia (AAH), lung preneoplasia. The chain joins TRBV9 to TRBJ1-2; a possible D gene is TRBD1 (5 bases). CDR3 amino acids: CASGMGREDYGYTF. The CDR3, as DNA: TGTGCCAGCGGGATGGGCAGGGAGGACTATGGCTACACCTTC.